The present entry profiles one T cell receptor beta chain with its context. The antigen remains unidentified. This specimen belongs to a study of a mutant IDH1 vaccine in newly diagnosed glioma. Study-wide context: Eight vaccine injections were given to patients in weeks 1, 3, 5, 7, 11, 15, 19 and 23.

The time point here: week 5, during vaccination. One vaccine dose held 300 ug of mutant IDH1 20-mer peptide and came with topical imiquimod. This CDR3 is built from 16 residues. Germline V lookup: CDR1 WNHNN, CDR2 SYGVQD (reference sequence). V lost 2 bases and J 1 base, leaving 14 bases between the germline ends. General study results and limits: Patients showed vaccine-induced immune responses at a rate of approximately 93%. Pseudoprogression appeared independent of alterations in top peripheral clonotypes.

Assay: immunoSEQ multiplex PCR; the TCRdb copy retains only in-frame clones and omits some. The sample includes some 29,000 clones, about 90% seen only once; the top ten take about 3.1%. This receptor was obtained from a middle-aged woman with glioma. Some clones in this sample may be carry-over from other donors' samples. The V and J genes are TRBV10-1 and TRBJ1-1; TRBD1 is a possible D gene (6 bases). The sample here was peripheral blood mononuclear cells (PBMCs), taken from a glioma patient whose treatment included an IDH1 peptide vaccine. The DNA of the CDR3 is TGCGCCAGCAGTGAGCGACGACAGGATCCGAACACTGAAGCTTTCTTT. It specifies CASSERRQDPNTEAFF.